Detailed here is one T cell receptor beta chain. The data belong to a study of shared clonotypes between healthy human individuals. Germline V gene data show CDR1 as LNHDA and CDR2 as SQIVND (reference sequence). J was trimmed by 0 bases and V by 4 bases; bases with no gene match: 14. The CDR3 has 19 residues. Profiled with immunoSEQ multiplex PCR; TCRdb holds only in-frame clones, not every one. The sample has more than 2 million clones, approximately 96% seen once. The genes are TRBV19 and TRBJ1-5, with 8 bases identical to TRBD1. Material: naive CD4+ T cells sorted from blood. Regarding subset: CD45RA+ positively selected. This receptor was obtained from a man younger than 35 in good health. The DNA for the CDR3 is TGTGCCAGTAGTACTCCGACAGGGGCTATTTTTTATAGCAATCAGCCCCAGCATTTT. It is translated as CASSTPTGAIFYSNQPQHF.